Each of the 5 T cell receptor beta chains below was sequenced from the same sample in a study of blood T cell repertoires in COVID-19. Sequencing used immunoSEQ multiplex PCR; TCRdb keeps in-frame clones, though not all of them. The sample consists of roughly 200,000 clones, over 75% of them appearing once. Sequenced input: peripheral blood. The receptors stem from a man in his fifties or sixties who had recovered from COVID-19.

Notes on this clone: The sample carries other DNA sequences with the same CDR3. V and J are TRBV3-1 (or the pseudogene TRBV3-2) and TRBJ1-4; 7 nucleotides align to TRBD1. Trimming at V came to 1 base and at J to 2 bases, leaving 4 bases not matched to a gene. CDR3 length equals 16 residues. Germline CDR1 is LGHDT and CDR2 is YNNKEL (reference sequence). The CDR3 DNA follows: TGTGCCAGCAGCCAAGGACGAGGGGGCACTAATGAAAAACTGTTTTTT. Its translation is CASSQGRGGTNEKLFF.

The chain combines TRBV10-1 with TRBJ2-2, with D possibly being TRBD2 (5 bases). The CDR3 is 15 amino acids. The V gene lost 0 bases and the J gene lost 1 base, with 6 bases spanning the gap. In germline, CDR1 is WNHNN, CDR2 SYGVQD (reference sequence). DNA for the CDR3: TGCGCCAGCAGTGAGTCTGCGGGGAACACCGGGGAGCTGTTTTTT. Encoded protein: CASSESAGNTGELFF.

This clone was counted only a few times. V and J are TRBV9 and TRBJ2-5; D not certain. Deletions cut 3 bases from V and 5 bases from J, with 14 bases between. This CDR3 has 14 residues. From germline, CDR1 is SGDLS and CDR2 YYNGEE. CDR3 nucleotides: TGTGCCAGCAGCGCCACCGGCGGTCTGGAGACCCAGTACTTC. As protein: CASSATGGLETQYF.

The sample holds a few counts of this clone. The rearrangement joins TRBV7-2 to TRBJ2-5; 15 bases agree with TRBD2. The CDR3 has 13 residues. J was trimmed by 11 bases and V by 3 bases; bases with no gene match: 1. In germline, CDR1 is SGHTA, CDR2 FQGNSA. The CDR3 sequence is CASSFGTSGRQYF. For the CDR3, the DNA is TGTGCCAGCAGCTTCGGGACTAGCGGGAGGCAGTACTTC. Together with reference TRBV7-2 and TRBJ2-5, the CDR3 gives the full variable domain: GAGVSQSPSNKVTEKGKDVELRCDPISGHTALYWYRQSLGQGLEFLIYFQGNSAPDKSGLPSDRFSAERTGGSVSTLTIQRTQQEDSAVYLCASSFGTSGRQYFGPGTRLLVL.

The V and J genes are TRBV5-5 and TRBJ2-3; D is undetermined. The CDR3 length is 16 residues. CDR1 is SGHKS, CDR2 YYEKEE, per germline (reference sequence). Trimming stripped 3 bases from V and 0 bases from J, with 14 bases between. The CDR3 DNA sequence: TGTGCCAGCAGCTCCATAGCCGACGTTAGCACAGATACGCAGTATTTT. Its translation is CASSSIADVSTDTQYF.